Each of the 17 T cell receptor beta chains below was sequenced from the same sample in a study of PD-1 blockade in classical Hodgkin lymphoma. Sequencing used immunoSEQ multiplex PCR; TCRdb keeps in-frame clones, though not all of them. The sample has approximately 73,000 clones, roughly 91% seen once; the top ten hold 8%. Each of the patients experienced relapse following autologous stem cell transplantation, and their brentuximab vedotin exposure differed. Sample: peripheral blood mononuclear cells (PBMCs), taken at baseline. Receptor source: a human donor with classical Hodgkin lymphoma.

The chain uses TRBV11-2 and TRBJ1-3; TRBD1 matches 9 bases. Germline values: CDR1 SGHAT, CDR2 FQNNGV. The CDR3 runs 16 residues. Trimming cost V 3 bases and J 0 bases; bases outside gene matches: 3. CDR3 residues: CASSLDRGSSGNTIYF. The CDR3, as DNA: TGTGCCAGCAGCTTGGACAGGGGAAGCTCTGGAAACACCATATATTTT.

J is TRBJ1-2 and V is TRBV10-3, with D unresolved. V dropped 7 bases and J dropped 2 bases, with 8 bases sitting between them. This CDR3 is 12 amino acids long. Germline assignment: CDR1 ENHRY and CDR2 SYGVKD. The CDR3 bases are TGTGCCATCACCGCGGGGAACTATGGCTACACCTTC. Translating gives CAITAGNYGYTF.

This chain joins TRBV13 and TRBJ2-7, with D possibly TRBD2 on 6 matching bases. The CDR3 extends over 14 amino acids. V gave up 4 bases and J gave up 7 bases, with 17 bases separating them. Looked up from germline, CDR1 is PRHDT and CDR2 is FYEKMQ (reference sequence). CDR3: CASSSHPAGWEQYF. Here the CDR3 DNA reads TGTGCCAGCAGCTCCCACCCCGCGGGGTGGGAGCAGTACTTC.

This clone was detected only a few times. The chain combines TRBV5-1 with TRBJ1-6; possible D gene TRBD1, 6 bases. CDR1 SGHRS and CDR2 YFSETQ come from the germline V gene. The germline V and J ends were trimmed by 2 bases and 9 bases, with 6 bases remaining between them. This CDR3 has 12 amino acids. The CDR3 loop is CASSLQGSPLHF. In DNA, the CDR3 is TGCGCCAGCAGCTTACAGGGTTCACCCCTCCACTTT.

Here the CDR3 reads CASSRAVRETQYF. Written as DNA, the CDR3 is TGTGCCAGTAGTAGGGCAGTGCGAGAGACCCAGTACTTC. The rearrangement uses TRBV19 and TRBJ2-5; D is undetermined. The CDR3 totals 13 residues. CDR1 is LNHDA, CDR2 SQIVND, per germline (reference sequence). Trimming left V 4 bases short and J 4 bases short, with 10 bases between.

V gene TRBV5-1 combines with J gene TRBJ2-3; no reliable D call. Germline V lookup: CDR1 SGHRS, CDR2 YFSETQ. The CDR3 is 13 residues long. The V and J ends lost 0 bases and 2 bases respectively, with 4 bases between them. The CDR3 sequence is CASSLEVTDTQYF. CDR3 DNA sequence: TGCGCCAGCAGCTTGGAAGTCACAGATACGCAGTATTTT.

V usage is TRBV21-1 and J usage is TRBJ2-2; the table's D call, TRBD1, was not checked against the DNA. TRBV21-1 is assigned pseudogene status. This CDR3 is built from 16 residues. CDR3 in DNA: TGTGCCAGCAGCAAATGGGGACAGGGGATGTCCGGGGAGCTGTTTTTT. Residues: CASSKWGQGMSGELFF.

The chain links TRBV29-1 to TRBJ2-7; weak D call: TRBD1 (5 bases). The germline gives CDR1 SQVTM, CDR2 ANQGSEA. The CDR3 spans 13 residues. The V end was cut by 4 bases, the J end by 5 bases, with 15 bases between. DNA for the CDR3: TGCAGCGTTGTCGGACAAAAGAACCACGAGCAGTACTTC. Protein: CSVVGQKNHEQYF.

The genes are TRBV9 and TRBJ2-3; TRBD1 might be the D (7 bases). This CDR3 region has 17 residues. V gave up 0 bases and J gave up 3 bases, with 17 bases separating them. Germline assignment: CDR1 SGDLS and CDR2 YYNGEE. The CDR3 DNA reads TGTGCCAGCAGCGTAGCCCCTGGACAGGCGGGGACAGATACGCAGTATTTT. Residues: CASSVAPGQAGTDTQYF.

The rearrangement links TRBV27 to TRBJ2-1; D is ambiguous. CDR3 length: 17 amino acids. CDR1 is MNHEY and CDR2 is SMNVEV in the germline V gene (reference sequence). Trimming took 3 bases from V and 0 from J, leaving 15 bases between them. The CDR3 spells CASSFIRWATSYNEQFF. The DNA for the CDR3 is TGTGCCAGCAGTTTTATTCGATGGGCCACCTCCTACAATGAGCAGTTCTTC.

The V and J genes are TRBV10-3 and TRBJ2-5; the D is unclear. The germline CDR1 and CDR2 sequences are ENHRY and SYGVKD. The CDR3 is 17 amino acids. V shed 4 bases and J shed 1 base, with 19 bases lying between them. CDR3 residues: CAISAMSPDSSQETQYF. In DNA, the CDR3 is TGTGCCATCAGTGCGATGTCGCCCGATTCTTCCCAAGAGACCCAGTACTTC.

The V call is TRBV7-6, the J call TRBJ2-6; D gene uncertain. The germline V gene has CDR1 SGHVS and CDR2 FNYEAQ. The CDR3 is 15 residues long. Trimming removed 1 base at V and 2 bases at J, with 6 bases between. The CDR3 here is CASSLVQAGANVLTF. CDR3 sequence (DNA): TGTGCCAGCAGCTTAGTGCAGGCTGGGGCCAACGTCCTGACTTTC.

The gene calls are TRBV5-1 and TRBJ1-4; 10 bases fit TRBD1. With V trimmed by 4 bases and J by 5 bases, 5 bases remained unmatched. CDR3 length: 15 residues. CDR1 SGHRS and CDR2 YFSETQ come from the germline V gene. The CDR3 region has the DNA TGCGCCAGCAGCCAGCGGACAGGGGGAAATGAAAAACTGTTTTTT. Amino acid sequence: CASSQRTGGNEKLFF.

On this clone itself: Other DNA sequences in this sample translate to the same CDR3. The CDR3 DNA sequence: TGTGCCAGCAGCTCTAAGGACATGGGGGGCTACGAGCAGTACTTC. Translation: CASSSKDMGGYEQYF. The chain combines TRBV7-8 with TRBJ2-7, with D possibly being TRBD2 (6 bases). Looked up from germline, CDR1 is SGHVS and CDR2 is FQNEAQ. V was trimmed by 4 bases and J by 3 bases, leaving 16 bases between them. The CDR3 covers 15 residues. Full variable domain (outside the CDR3, taken from reference TRBV7-8 and TRBJ2-7): GAGVSQSPRYKVAKRGQDVALRCDPISGHVSLFWYQQALGQGPEFLTYFQNEAQLDKSGLPSDRFFAERPEGSVSTLKIQRTQQEDSAVYLCASSSKDMGGYEQYFGPGTRLTVT.

CDR3 nucleotide sequence: TGTGCCAGTACGGCCCTGAACGGCGCTGAAGCTTTCTTT. It codes for CASTALNGAEAFF. The V gene is TRBV19, the J gene TRBJ1-1; D gene ambiguous. The V gene's germline CDR1 is LNHDA and CDR2 SQIVND (reference sequence). This CDR3 is built from 13 residues. V lost 7 bases and J 6 bases, leaving 15 bases between the germline ends.

This chain's CDR3 is CASSSDLSYEQYF. The DNA of the CDR3 is TGTGCCAGCAGCTCAGACCTCTCCTACGAGCAGTACTTC. The V gene is TRBV7-2, the J gene TRBJ2-7; D gene unclear. Trimming cost V 4 bases and J 0 bases, with 7 bases left between them. Germline assignment: CDR1 SGHTA and CDR2 FQGNSA. The CDR3 spans 13 residues.

The chain couples TRBV29-1 to TRBJ1-1; D remains ambiguous. Trimming shortened V by 4 bases and J by 4 bases, and 13 bases separated the two germline ends. Germline values: CDR1 SQVTM, CDR2 ANQGSEA. CDR3 size: 13 residues. CDR3 sequence (DNA): TGCAGCGTTGGGAGACGGCTTGGCACTGAAGCTTTCTTT. It is translated as CSVGRRLGTEAFF.